This T cell receptor beta chain appears in the sequencing data of a study of cytomegalovirus exposure and HLA in healthy donors. V gave up 4 bases and J gave up 1 base; unmatched junction bases: 6. The CDR3 contains 16 residues. Per germline, CDR1 SGHTA and CDR2 FQGNSA. Of note for this clone: Its antigen is as yet unknown.

Amplification used 60 Vbeta primers and 13 Jbeta primers. Only in-frame clones appear in the TCRdb table, and some are missing; sequencing was by immunoSEQ multiplex PCR. The profile shows over 150,000 clones, about four fifths of them singletons. Study-level results: Sequencing artifact likely explains a cluster of highly shared sequence variants. Prior analysis indicated that the majority of TCR beta V segments exhibited productivity approximately 90% or approximately 30% of the time. Follow-up analysis seemed to connect common viral pathogens with several of the most significant clusters identified. Reported findings show TCR beta sequences accurately forecast HLA-A and HLA-B alleles in most subjects.

This rearrangement joins TRBV7-2 to TRBJ2-7, with 11 bases that match TRBD2. The clonotype was recovered from a boy younger than 10 in good health and CMV-seronegative. The specimen sequenced was PBMCs. The CDR3 sequence is CASSSTTSGGSYEQYF. The CDR3 coding sequence is TGTGCCAGCAGCTCCACAACTAGCGGGGGTTCCTACGAGCAGTACTTC. The full variable domain, completed using reference TRBV7-2 and TRBJ2-7, is GAGVSQSPSNKVTEKGKDVELRCDPISGHTALYWYRQSLGQGLEFLIYFQGNSAPDKSGLPSDRFSAERTGGSVSTLTIQRTQQEDSAVYLCASSSTTSGGSYEQYFGPGTRLTVT.